This T cell receptor (beta chain) was sequenced in a study of blood T cell repertoires in COVID-19. Study context: Nucleic acid was either cDNA or gDNA, and it came from T cells, B-cell-depleted T cells, or PBMCs.

Original processing methods: The assay estimated nucleated cells by amplifying reference gene primers. Repertoires were generated with immunoSEQ multiplex PCR, while TCRdb's copy carries only in-frame clones and drops some. That table supplies the V and J calls and clone size; D and trimming were determined from the DNA. The data contain 200,000 to 250,000 clones, roughly 90% of them singletons. Trimming took 7 bases from V and 4 from J; bases not matched to a gene: 4. This CDR3 has 14 residues. Germline CDR1 is SNHLY and CDR2 is FYNNEI. During active infection, Seattle patients enrolled and were then monitored through disease.

The receptor's source is a man aged 55 to 69 with COVID-19, enrolled during active disease. The genes are TRBV2 and TRBJ1-6; 7 bases line up with TRBD1. Sequencing was carried out using peripheral blood. The CDR3 DNA is TGTGCCAGCAAAGGGGACAGATATAATTCACCCCTCCACTTT. Its translation is CASKGDRYNSPLHF.